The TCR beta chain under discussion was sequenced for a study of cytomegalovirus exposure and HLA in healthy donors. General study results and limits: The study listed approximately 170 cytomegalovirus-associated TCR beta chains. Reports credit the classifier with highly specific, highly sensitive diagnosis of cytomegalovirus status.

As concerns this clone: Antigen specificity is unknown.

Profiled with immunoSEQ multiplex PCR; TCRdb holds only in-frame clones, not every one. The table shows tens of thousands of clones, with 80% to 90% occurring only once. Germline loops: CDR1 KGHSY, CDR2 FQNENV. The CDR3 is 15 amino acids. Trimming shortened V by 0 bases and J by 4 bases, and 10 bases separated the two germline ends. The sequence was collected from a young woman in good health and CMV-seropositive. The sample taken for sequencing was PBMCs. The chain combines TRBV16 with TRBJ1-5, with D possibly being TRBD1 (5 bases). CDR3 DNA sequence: TGTGCCAGCAGCCAATCGTCGGACACGAATCAGCCCCAGCATTTT. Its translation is CASSQSSDTNQPQHF.